What follows describes a single TCR beta chain. Its matching antigen is unknown. Repertoires were generated with immunoSEQ multiplex PCR, while TCRdb's copy carries only in-frame clones and drops some. The sample has around 43,000 clones; 86% are singletons. This record comes from a study of T cell clones after liver transplantation. Study at large: Until 12-24 months post-transplant, subjects got standard immunosuppression and no induction.

The CDR3 has 15 residues. Germline V gene lookup returns CDR1 SGHNT and CDR2 YYREEE (reference sequence). V was cut by 4 bases and J by 6 bases, with 19 bases left in between. Study-level findings and limits: Migration into the graft, not deletion, may explain lost graft donor-reactive T cells.

The chain links TRBV5-4 to TRBJ1-1; tentative D call: TRBD1 (6 bases). This specimen consisted of CD4+ T cells from blood, obtained 24 months after liver transplant. This receptor was identified in a human patient who received a liver transplant. Some T cells may have come from the graft donor. The CDR3 nucleotides read TGTGCCAGCAGCCCCCCCCAGGGGAAAGATGCTGAAGCTTTCTTT. It encodes CASSPPQGKDAEAFF.